One sample yielded the 8 T cell receptor beta chains listed below, sequenced in a study of memory CD4+ T cells and cytomegalovirus serostatus. Single viable CD3+CD4+CD8-CD45RO+ cells were sorted as the memory CD4+ T cells. Method: immunoSEQ multiplex PCR; TCRdb's copy keeps in-frame clones and lacks some. Of about 58,000 clones in the sample, under 90% are singletons; the top ten hold just under 0.5%. Material for sequencing was memory CD4+ T cells from blood. All receptors come from an adult in good health and CMV-seronegative. Some clones in this sample may be carry-over from other donors' samples.

The gene calls are TRBV30 and TRBJ1-2; D is ambiguous. This CDR3 has 11 residues. Per germline, CDR1 GTSNPN and CDR2 SVGIG (reference sequence). The V gene lost 3 bases and the J gene lost 9 bases, with 11 bases spanning the gap. The CDR3 loop is CAWRAPGRYTF. Written as DNA, the CDR3 is TGTGCCTGGAGAGCCCCCGGTCGCTACACCTTC. Supplemented by reference TRBV30 and TRBJ1-2, the full variable domain reads SQTIHQWPATLVQPVGSPLSLECTVEGTSNPNLYWYRQAAGRGLQLLFYSVGIGQISSEVPQNLSASRPQDRQFILSSKKLLLSDSGFYLCAWRAPGRYTFGSGTRLTVV.

The CDR3 is CASSATSAYETQYF. The CDR3 DNA follows: TGTGCCAGCAGCGCGACTAGCGCCTACGAGACCCAGTACTTC. The gene calls are TRBV5-6 and TRBJ2-5, with 8 nucleotides matching TRBD2. CDR1 and CDR2 from the germline V gene are SGHDT and YYEEEE. V shed 4 bases, J shed 5 bases, and the junction held 7 bases outside the gene matches. The CDR3 length is 14 residues.

This clone was picked up a small number of times. This chain uses TRBV9 with TRBJ2-1; D remains unclear. V gave up 2 bases and J gave up 7 bases, with 16 bases separating them. This CDR3 has 15 residues. From germline, CDR1 is SGDLS and CDR2 YYNGEE. CDR3: CASSVGPTETNEQFF. CDR3 nucleotide sequence: TGTGCCAGCAGCGTTGGACCTACCGAGACGAATGAGCAGTTCTTC.

This rearrangement joins TRBV2 to TRBJ1-2; no firm D call. CDR1 SNHLY and CDR2 FYNNEI come from the germline V gene. Trimming stripped 5 bases from V and 8 bases from J, with 18 bases between. This CDR3 has 14 amino acids. For the CDR3, the DNA is TGTGCCAGCAGTTCCCGGGCAATCGGTGGGGGCTACACCTTC. This gives the protein CASSSRAIGGGYTF.

This clone was observed a few times. The V and J genes are TRBV7-2 and TRBJ2-7, with 7 bases fitting TRBD2. Germline CDR1 SGHTA, CDR2 FQGNSA. This CDR3 region has 15 residues. Trimming removed 5 bases from V and 3 bases from J; junction bases left unmatched: 10. DNA of the CDR3: TGTGCCAGCAGCCTCCGGGGCGGGAGTGTCTACGAGCAGTACTTC. Translating gives CASSLRGGSVYEQYF.

The chain uses TRBV7-3 and TRBJ2-7; TRBD2 matches 7 bases. Germline assignment: CDR1 SGHTA and CDR2 FQGTGA. The CDR3 contains 15 residues. Unmatched junction bases numbered 8, after V lost 2 bases and J lost 4 bases. CDR3 region: CASSLGAGNQYEQYF. In nucleotides, the CDR3 is TGTGCCAGCAGCTTAGGAGCGGGAAATCAGTACGAGCAGTACTTC.

The chain joins TRBV28 to TRBJ2-5, with TRBD2 matching over 7 bases. The germline CDR1 and CDR2 sequences are MDHEN and SYDVKM. The CDR3 has 16 amino acids. Trimming removed 1 base from V and 1 base from J; junction bases left unmatched: 6. The CDR3 region has the DNA TGTGCCAGCAGTTTATTGGGGGGGAGGGTCCAAGAGACCCAGTACTTC. The encoded protein is CASSLLGGRVQETQYF.

J is TRBJ1-1 and V is TRBV28, with TRBD1 identical over 9 bases. V dropped 5 bases and J dropped 6; count of bases not matched to a gene: 13. The CDR3 is 16 residues long. The V gene's germline CDR1 is MDHEN and CDR2 SYDVKM. The CDR3 here is CASSLGLTGGRSEAFF. For the CDR3, the DNA is TGTGCCAGCAGTCTAGGGTTGACAGGGGGACGGTCTGAAGCTTTCTTT.